Listed below are T cell receptor beta chains from one sample, sequenced in a study of identical twins. In TCRdb, the 5' RACE reads were re-called with MiXCR into one record per CDR3 protein. In the table there are 690,000 or so distinct CDR3 sequences, 8.6% of which are singletons. Another study also made use of these data, one on yellow fever vaccine responses in identical twins.

The material sequenced was PBMCs. The receptors stem from a woman aged 18-29 years in good health. The CDR3 runs from the conserved cysteine through the conserved F or W. The D gene is left open where the match is weak. A row's size may be missing; if present it is once, few, many or a size class.

abundance	v_gene	d_gene	j_gene	CDR3aa	CDR3nt
many	TRBV12-3/TRBV12-4	.	TRBJ2-7	CASSFGMNIWAEQYF	TGTGCCAGCAGTTTCGGGATGAACATATGGGCCGAGCAGTACTTC
few	TRBV7-6	.	TRBJ2-2	CASRPLLNTGELFF	TGTGCCAGCAGGCCCTTGCTGAACACCGGGGAGCTGTTTTTT
few	TRBV18	TRBD2	TRBJ2-7	CASSPGLAGLGYEQYF	TGTGCCAGCTCACCAGGACTAGCGGGTCTAGGTTACGAGCAGTACTTC
.	TRBV5-1	.	TRBJ2-7	CASSSGQLEEQYF	TGCGCCAGCAGCTCCGGACAGCTTGAAGAGCAGTACTTC
few	TRBV11-2	.	TRBJ2-7	CASSLGDLPPHEQYF	TGTGCCAGCAGCTTAGGCGACCTCCCCCCACACGAGCAGTACTTC
many	TRBV12-3/TRBV12-4	.	TRBJ2-7	CASSPSGYEQYF	TGTGCCAGCAGTCCCTCAGGCTACGAGCAGTACTTC
few	TRBV20-1	TRBD2	TRBJ2-5	CSASPLTSGETQYF	TGCAGTGCTAGTCCCCTAACTAGCGGAGAGACCCAGTACTTC
.	TRBV28	.	TRBJ2-7	CASGLGGGGLEQYF	TGTGCCAGCGGGCTGGGTGGCGGGGGCCTGGAGCAGTACTTC
many	TRBV4-2	.	TRBJ2-7	CASSQGSGGYEQYF	TGTGCCAGCAGCCAAGGATCAGGAGGCTACGAGCAGTACTTC
few	TRBV11-2	TRBD2	TRBJ2-3	CASHALFREGRDTQYF	TGTGCCAGCCATGCACTATTTCGGGAGGGTAGGGATACGCAGTATTTT
.	TRBV11-2	TRBD2	TRBJ2-1	CASSLEREDEQFF	TGTGCCAGCAGCTTAGAGCGGGAGGATGAGCAGTTCTTC
.	TRBV27	TRBD2	TRBJ2-7	CASSLNGRPLNEQYF	TGTGCCAGCAGTTTAAACGGGAGGCCCCTGAACGAGCAGTACTTC
few	TRBV3-1	.	TRBJ2-1	CASSRGNIKQFF	TGTGCCAGCAGCCGCGGAAACATCAAGCAGTTCTTC
many	TRBV6-4	TRBD1	TRBJ2-3	CASSDVTGADTQYF	TGTGCCAGCAGTGACGTGACAGGGGCAGATACGCAGTATTTT
.	TRBV20-1	.	TRBJ2-3	CSARGGDSGSTDTQYF	TGCAGTGCTAGGGGGGGGGACAGCGGGAGCACAGATACGCAGTATTTT
many	TRBV4-2	TRBD2	TRBJ2-2	CASSPKPQSSGGATMVYTGELFF	TGTGCCAGCAGCCCTAAGCCCCAGAGCAGCGGGGGGGCTACAATGGTTTATACCGGGGAGCTGTTTTTT
few	TRBV9	.	TRBJ2-3	CASSVEDLDTQYF	TGTGCCAGCAGCGTAGAAGACCTCGATACGCAGTATTTT
many	TRBV7-2	TRBD1	TRBJ2-3	CASSYRTGTTQYF	TGTGCCAGCAGCTATCGGACAGGGACTACGCAGTATTTT
many	TRBV21-1	.	TRBJ2-1	CASNEQFF	TGTGCCAGCAATGAGCAGTTCTTC
few	TRBV20-1	.	TRBJ2-2	CSARDSGILNTGELFF	TGCAGTGCTAGAGATAGCGGAATCCTGAACACCGGGGAGCTGTTTTTT
.	TRBV7-9	.	TRBJ2-3	CASSLRPEATDTQYF	TGTGCCAGCAGCTTGAGGCCAGAGGCCACAGATACGCAGTATTTT
.	TRBV6-5	TRBD1	TRBJ2-7	CASSYLRQGRYEQYF	TGTGCCAGCAGTTACTTACGACAGGGGCGGTACGAGCAGTACTTC
few	TRBV7-2	TRBD2	TRBJ2-1	CASRISGTSSYNEQFF	TGTGCCAGCAGAATTAGCGGGACGAGCTCCTACAATGAGCAGTTCTTC
.	TRBV10-3	.	TRBJ2-7	CAISGGNSYEQYF	TGTGCCATCAGTGGGGGGAACTCCTACGAGCAGTACTTC
many	TRBV4-1	.	TRBJ2-1	CASSQVLALNQFF	TGCGCCAGCAGCCAAGTTCTAGCGCTCAACCAGTTCTTC
.	TRBV27	.	TRBJ2-3	CASSLGTPADTQYF	TGTGCCAGCAGTTTAGGTACCCCTGCTGATACGCAGTATTTT
.	TRBV7-9	.	TRBJ2-7	CASSPGEFSGSYEQYF	TGTGCCAGCAGCCCCGGCGAATTTAGCGGTTCCTACGAGCAGTACTTC
.	TRBV7-3	TRBD1	TRBJ1-3	CASFLRDRGSGNTIYF	TGTGCCAGCTTCTTACGGGACAGGGGCTCTGGAAACACCATCTATTTT
many	TRBV20-1	.	TRBJ2-1	CSASVALHEQFF	TGCAGTGCTAGCGTCGCCCTCCATGAGCAGTTCTTC
many	TRBV7-3	TRBD1	TRBJ1-6	CASSDVGQRNSPLHF	TGTGCCAGCAGTGATGTGGGACAGCGAAATTCACCCCTCCACTTT
.	TRBV6-5	.	TRBJ2-2	CASSYARLGNPGELFF	TGTGCCAGCAGTTACGCCCGGCTGGGAAATCCCGGGGAGCTGTTTTTT
few	TRBV19	TRBD2	TRBJ2-7	CASRPTSGGVYEQYF	TGTGCCAGTAGACCGACTAGCGGGGGAGTCTACGAGCAGTACTTC
few	TRBV6-1	TRBD1	TRBJ2-7	CASTQQGTYEQYF	TGTGCCAGCACTCAACAGGGGACCTACGAGCAGTACTTC
many	TRBV2	.	TRBJ1-5	CASSPGGVNQPQHF	TGTGCCAGCAGCCCGGGAGGGGTCAATCAGCCCCAGCATTTT
.	TRBV7-9	TRBD1	TRBJ2-2	CATRTGVNTGELFF	TGTGCCACTCGGACAGGGGTGAACACCGGGGAGCTGTTTTTT
many	TRBV29-1	.	TRBJ2-7	CSVAEDTANYEQYF	TGCAGCGTTGCAGAGGACACGGCCAACTACGAGCAGTACTTC
.	TRBV7-9	TRBD1	TRBJ1-1	CASRLGQMNTEAFF	TGTGCCAGCAGGCTGGGACAGATGAACACTGAAGCTTTCTTT
few	TRBV7-9	TRBD1	TRBJ1-5	CASSLGTGGFDQPQHF	TGTGCCAGCAGCTTGGGGACAGGGGGCTTCGATCAGCCCCAGCATTTT
.	TRBV24-1	.	TRBJ2-1	CATSETTKGVYNEQFF	TGTGCCACCAGTGAGACTACTAAAGGGGTTTACAATGAGCAGTTCTTC
few	TRBV24-1	TRBD2	TRBJ2-6	CATSARTSPLSGANVLTF	TGTGCCACCAGTGCCAGGACTAGCCCCCTCTCTGGGGCCAACGTCCTGACTTTC
.	TRBV15	.	TRBJ1-4	CATSRDWARANEKLFF	TGTGCCACCAGCAGAGATTGGGCAAGGGCTAATGAAAAACTGTTTTTT
few	TRBV28	TRBD1	TRBJ1-2	CASSLPGTGAYGYTF	TGTGCCAGCAGTCTACCCGGGACAGGGGCCTATGGCTACACCTTC
few	TRBV27	TRBD2	TRBJ2-3	CASSLVPGSGGAADTQYF	TGTGCCAGCAGTTTAGTTCCGGGGAGCGGGGGGGCCGCAGATACGCAGTATTTT
many	TRBV4-3	TRBD2	TRBJ2-5	CASSVRSWLAGETQYF	TGCGCCAGCAGCGTAAGATCTTGGCTAGCGGGAGAGACCCAGTACTTC
.	TRBV6-1	.	TRBJ2-1	CASSPLLAGARDEQFF	TGTGCCAGCAGTCCCCTGCTCGCGGGGGCCCGCGATGAGCAGTTCTTC
many	TRBV27	.	TRBJ2-1	CASSSRLNEQFF	TGTGCCAGCAGTTCCCGTCTGAATGAGCAGTTCTTC
many	TRBV5-1	.	TRBJ2-7	CASSLYGGRVSYEQYF	TGCGCCAGCAGCTTGTACGGGGGGCGGGTTTCCTACGAGCAGTACTTC
many	TRBV5-6	TRBD2	TRBJ2-1	CASSLASGRDNEQFF	TGTGCCAGCAGCTTGGCTAGCGGGAGGGACAATGAGCAGTTCTTC
few	TRBV6-1	.	TRBJ1-1	CASSREMNTEAFF	TGTGCCAGCAGTAGGGAAATGAACACTGAAGCTTTCTTT
.	TRBV9	TRBD2	TRBJ2-5	CASSVGVRRGGKETQYF	TGTGCCAGCAGCGTAGGTGTCCGGCGGGGGGGCAAAGAGACCCAGTACTTC
few	TRBV24-1	TRBD1	TRBJ2-5	CATSDWDRDWETQYF	TGTGCCACCAGTGATTGGGACAGGGACTGGGAGACCCAGTACTTC
.	TRBV5-1	TRBD2	TRBJ2-5	CASRIGLAWNQETQYF	TGCGCCAGCAGGATAGGACTAGCGTGGAATCAAGAGACCCAGTACTTC
few	TRBV4-2	TRBD1	TRBJ1-2	CASSQEHRGNGYTF	TGTGCCAGCAGCCAAGAACACAGGGGGAACGGCTACACCTTC
few	TRBV18	TRBD1	TRBJ2-6	CASSRDRSSGANVLTF	TGTGCCAGCTCAAGGGACAGAAGCTCTGGGGCCAACGTCCTGACTTTC
.	TRBV6-5	TRBD1	TRBJ2-1	CASSFSPGQGSYNEQFF	TGTGCCAGCAGTTTCTCACCGGGACAGGGATCCTACAATGAGCAGTTCTTC
.	TRBV10-3	.	TRBJ1-6	CAIQQGGDNSPLHF	TGTGCCATCCAACAGGGTGGAGATAATTCACCCCTCCACTTT
.	TRBV21-1	.	TRBJ2-6	CASSTQGSSFGGAGANVLTF	TGTGCCAGCAGTACCCAGGGTAGCAGTTTCGGGGGCGCTGGGGCCAACGTCCTGACTTTC
many	TRBV12-3/TRBV12-4	TRBD1	TRBJ2-4	CASTLRTGPENIQYF	TGTGCCAGCACCCTCCGGACAGGGCCAGAAAACATTCAGTACTTC
many	TRBV12-3/TRBV12-4	.	TRBJ1-2	CASSLTGANYGYTF	TGTGCCAGCAGTTTGACGGGGGCGAACTATGGCTACACCTTC
few	TRBV7-2	TRBD2	TRBJ2-2	CASSLASTSGSWAGELFF	TGTGCCAGCAGCTTAGCCTCCACTAGCGGGAGTTGGGCCGGGGAGCTGTTTTTT